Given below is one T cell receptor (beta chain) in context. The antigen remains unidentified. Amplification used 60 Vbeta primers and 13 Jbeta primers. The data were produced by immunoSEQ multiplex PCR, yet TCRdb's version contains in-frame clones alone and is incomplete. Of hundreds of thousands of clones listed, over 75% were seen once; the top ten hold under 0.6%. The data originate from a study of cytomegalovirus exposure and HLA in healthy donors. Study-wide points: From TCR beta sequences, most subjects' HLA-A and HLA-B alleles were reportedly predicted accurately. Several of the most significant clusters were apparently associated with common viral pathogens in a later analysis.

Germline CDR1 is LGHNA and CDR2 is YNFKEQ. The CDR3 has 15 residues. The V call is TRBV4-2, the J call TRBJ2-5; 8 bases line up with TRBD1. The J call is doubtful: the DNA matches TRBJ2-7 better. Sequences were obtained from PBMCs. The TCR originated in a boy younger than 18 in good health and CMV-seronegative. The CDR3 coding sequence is TGTGCCAGCAGCCAAGCCGGACAGGGATCCTACGAGCAGTACTTC. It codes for CASSQAGQGSYEQYF.